This TCR gamma chain was found in a study of Vδ1+ human thymocytes. Study conclusions and caveats: Highly polyclonal TRG and TRD repertoires with Gaussian CDR3 length distributions appeared in thymus. Unlike peripheral blood Vdelta1+ controls, thymic delta-chain sequences included around 21% Vdelta2 and few Vdelta3.

For this clone: Its antigen remains unknown.

Germline V gene lookup returns CDR1 VTNTFY and CDR2 YDVSTARD (reference sequence). The trim removed 10 bases at V and 8 bases at J, leaving 5 bases unmatched. CDR3 length: 9 residues. The template was reverse-transcribed extracted RNA. Multiplex PCR used pooled V-gene forward primers and a constant-region reverse primer to amplify CDR3s. TCRdb called clones anew from the multiplex PCR reads with CATT. The sample lists about 6,500 gamma-chain clones, roughly 40% seen once, with 1.9% in the top ten. Material: Vdelta1+ gamma-delta thymocytes from the thymus. Subset: FACS-sorted CD3+ TCRalphabeta- TCRVdelta1+ TCRVdelta2- thymocytes. The sequence came from a boy under three years old who had congenital heart surgery. The chain carries TRGV3 and TRGJ1 or TRGJ2. TCRdb gives no J gene; it was assigned here by matching the DNA to germline. CDR3 bases: TGTGCCACAATCCATAAGAAACTCTTT. Protein product: CATIHKKLF.